The T cell receptor beta chain described here comes from a study of vaccination and CD4 T cells after COVID-19. Noted treatment: roughly 10-day PBMC culture with coronavirus spike peptide pools or control peptides (ViraFEST assay). The unexposed donor provided CD4+ T cells, which were taken before the COVID-19 pandemic (2011-2018). CDR1 and CDR2 from the germline V gene are DFQATT and SNEGSKA (reference sequence). J lost 7 bases, V lost 3 bases, and 5 bases had no gene match. The CDR3 loop spans 13 amino acids. Oncomine TCR Beta short-read sequencing was applied to DNA from cultured CD4+ T cells. One entry per CDR3 protein results from TCRdb running MiXCR on the PCR reads. The sample carries about 6,600 distinct CDR3 sequences, 37% recorded once. As for this clonotype: Its antigen is currently unknown.

The clonotype was recovered from a human donor in good health. Sequencing input: CD4+ T cells from blood, cultured in vitro. The chain uses TRBV20-1 and TRBJ1-4; TRBD1 agrees at 7 bases. This CDR3 is CSASRQGGEKLFF. Written as DNA, the CDR3 is TGCAGTGCTAGTAGGCAGGGGGGTGAAAAACTGTTTTTT.